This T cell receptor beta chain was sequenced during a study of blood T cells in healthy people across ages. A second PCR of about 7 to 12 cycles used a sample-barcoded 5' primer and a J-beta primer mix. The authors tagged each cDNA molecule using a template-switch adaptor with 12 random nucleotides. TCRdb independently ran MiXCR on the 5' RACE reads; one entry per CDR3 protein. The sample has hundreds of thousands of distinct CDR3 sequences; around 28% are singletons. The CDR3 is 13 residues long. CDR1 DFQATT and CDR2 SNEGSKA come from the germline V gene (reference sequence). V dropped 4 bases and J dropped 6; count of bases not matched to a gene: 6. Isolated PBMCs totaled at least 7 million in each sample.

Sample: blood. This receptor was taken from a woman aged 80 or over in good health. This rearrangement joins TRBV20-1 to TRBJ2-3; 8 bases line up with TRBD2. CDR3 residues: CSAKPGLVDTQYF. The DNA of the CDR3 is TGCAGTGCTAAGCCGGGACTAGTGGATACGCAGTATTTT.